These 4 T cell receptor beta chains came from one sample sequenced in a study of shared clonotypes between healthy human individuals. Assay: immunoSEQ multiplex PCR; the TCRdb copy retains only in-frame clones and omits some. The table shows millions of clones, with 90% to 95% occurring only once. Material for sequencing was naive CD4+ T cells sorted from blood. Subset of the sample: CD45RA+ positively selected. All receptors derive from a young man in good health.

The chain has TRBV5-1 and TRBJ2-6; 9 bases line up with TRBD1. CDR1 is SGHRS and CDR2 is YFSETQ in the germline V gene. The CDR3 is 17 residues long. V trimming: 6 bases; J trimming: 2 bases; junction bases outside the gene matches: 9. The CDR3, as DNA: TGCGCCAGCACCTCCGGGACAGGGACCCCTGGGGCCAACGTCCTGACTTTC. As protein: CASTSGTGTPGANVLTF. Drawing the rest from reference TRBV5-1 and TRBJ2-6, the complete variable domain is KAGVTQTPRYLIKTRGQQVTLSCSPISGHRSVSWYQQTPGQGLQFLFEYFSETQRNKGNFPGRFSGRQFSNSRSEMNVSTLELGDSALYLCASTSGTGTPGANVLTFGAGSRLTVL.

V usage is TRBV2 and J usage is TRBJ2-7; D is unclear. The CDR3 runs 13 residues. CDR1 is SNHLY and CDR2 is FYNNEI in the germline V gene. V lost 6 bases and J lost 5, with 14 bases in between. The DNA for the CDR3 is TGTGCCAGCAGCCCCCCCCCGGAAAACGAGCAGTACTTC. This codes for CASSPPPENEQYF.

The CDR3 DNA follows: TGTGCCAGCAGCGTAGAACAGTTAGGAACCTGGGAGCTGTTTTTT. The encoded protein is CASSVEQLGTWELFF. The chain has TRBV9 and TRBJ2-2; no clear D. The CDR3 loop spans 15 amino acids. Looked up from germline, CDR1 is SGDLS and CDR2 is YYNGEE. The ends were cut back, 0 bases at V and 9 bases at J, with 15 bases in the middle.

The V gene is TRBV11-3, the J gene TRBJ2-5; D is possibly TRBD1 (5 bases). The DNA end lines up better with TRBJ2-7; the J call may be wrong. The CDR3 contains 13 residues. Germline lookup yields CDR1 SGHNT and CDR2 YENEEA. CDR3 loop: CASSFLSTGEQYF. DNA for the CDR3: TGTGCCAGCAGCTTTCTATCAACAGGCGAGCAGTACTTC.